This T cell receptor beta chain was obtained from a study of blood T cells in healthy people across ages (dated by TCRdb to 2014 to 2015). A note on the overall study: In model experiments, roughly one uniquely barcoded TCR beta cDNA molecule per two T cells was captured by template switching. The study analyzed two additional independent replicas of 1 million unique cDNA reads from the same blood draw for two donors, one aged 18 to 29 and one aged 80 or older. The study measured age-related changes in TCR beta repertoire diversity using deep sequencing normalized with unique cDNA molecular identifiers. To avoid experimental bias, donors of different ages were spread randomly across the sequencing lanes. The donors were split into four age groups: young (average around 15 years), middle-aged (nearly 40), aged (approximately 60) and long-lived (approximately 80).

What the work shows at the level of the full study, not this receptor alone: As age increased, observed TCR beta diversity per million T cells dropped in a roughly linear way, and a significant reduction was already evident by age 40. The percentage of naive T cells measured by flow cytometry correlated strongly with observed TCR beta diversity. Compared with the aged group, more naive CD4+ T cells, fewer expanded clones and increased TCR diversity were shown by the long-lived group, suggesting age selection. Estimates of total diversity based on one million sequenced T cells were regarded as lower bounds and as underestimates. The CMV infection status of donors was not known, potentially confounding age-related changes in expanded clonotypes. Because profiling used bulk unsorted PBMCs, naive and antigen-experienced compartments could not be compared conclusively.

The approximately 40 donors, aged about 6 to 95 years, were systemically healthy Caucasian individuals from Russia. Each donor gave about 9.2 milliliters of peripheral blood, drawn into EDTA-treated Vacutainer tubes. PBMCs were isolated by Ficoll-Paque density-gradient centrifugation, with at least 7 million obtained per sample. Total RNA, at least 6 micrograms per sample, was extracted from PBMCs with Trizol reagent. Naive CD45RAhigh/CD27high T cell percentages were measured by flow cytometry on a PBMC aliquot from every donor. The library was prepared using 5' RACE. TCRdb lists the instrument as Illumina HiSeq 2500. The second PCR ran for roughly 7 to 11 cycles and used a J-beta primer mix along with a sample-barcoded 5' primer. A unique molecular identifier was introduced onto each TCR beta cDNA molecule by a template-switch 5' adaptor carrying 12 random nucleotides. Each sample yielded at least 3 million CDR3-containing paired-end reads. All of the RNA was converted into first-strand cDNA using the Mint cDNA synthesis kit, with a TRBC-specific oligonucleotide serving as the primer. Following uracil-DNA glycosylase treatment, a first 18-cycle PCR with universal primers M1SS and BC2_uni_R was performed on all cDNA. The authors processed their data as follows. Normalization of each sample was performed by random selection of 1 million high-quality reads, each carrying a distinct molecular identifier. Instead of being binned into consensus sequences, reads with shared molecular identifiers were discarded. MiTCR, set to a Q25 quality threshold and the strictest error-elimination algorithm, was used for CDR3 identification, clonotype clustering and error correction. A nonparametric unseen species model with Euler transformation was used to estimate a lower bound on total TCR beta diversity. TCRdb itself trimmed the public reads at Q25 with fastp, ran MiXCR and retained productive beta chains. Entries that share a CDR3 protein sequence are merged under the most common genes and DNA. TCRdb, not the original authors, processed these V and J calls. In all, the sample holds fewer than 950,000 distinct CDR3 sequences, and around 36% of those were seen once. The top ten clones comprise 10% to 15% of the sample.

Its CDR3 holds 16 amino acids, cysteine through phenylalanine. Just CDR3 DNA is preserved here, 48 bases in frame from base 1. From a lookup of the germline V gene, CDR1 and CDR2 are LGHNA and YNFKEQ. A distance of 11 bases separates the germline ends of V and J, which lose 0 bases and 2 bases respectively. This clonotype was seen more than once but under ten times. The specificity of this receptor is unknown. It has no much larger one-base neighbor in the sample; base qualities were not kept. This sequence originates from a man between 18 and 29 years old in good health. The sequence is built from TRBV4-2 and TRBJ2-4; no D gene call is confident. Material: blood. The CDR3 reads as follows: CASSQDDRATKNIQYF. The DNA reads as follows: TGTGCCAGCAGCCAAGATGATAGGGCAACCAAAAACATTCAGTACTTC.